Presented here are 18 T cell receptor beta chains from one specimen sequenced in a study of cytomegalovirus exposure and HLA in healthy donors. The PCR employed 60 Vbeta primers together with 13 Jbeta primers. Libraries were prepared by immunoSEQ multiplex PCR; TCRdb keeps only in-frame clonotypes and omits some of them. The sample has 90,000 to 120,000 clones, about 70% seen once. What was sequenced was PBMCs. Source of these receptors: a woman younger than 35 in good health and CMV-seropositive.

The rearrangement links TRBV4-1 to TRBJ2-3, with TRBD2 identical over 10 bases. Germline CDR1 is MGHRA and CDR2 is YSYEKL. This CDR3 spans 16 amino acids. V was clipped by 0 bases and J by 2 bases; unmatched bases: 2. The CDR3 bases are TGCGCCAGCAGCCAAGAACTAGCGGGGTTCACAGATACGCAGTATTTT. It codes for CASSQELAGFTDTQYF.

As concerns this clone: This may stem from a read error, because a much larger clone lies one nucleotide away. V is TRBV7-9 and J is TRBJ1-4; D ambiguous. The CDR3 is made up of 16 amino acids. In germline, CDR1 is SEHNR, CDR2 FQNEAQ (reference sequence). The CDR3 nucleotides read TGTTCCAGCAGCTTAGCGCTAGGACCGGAGGCGAAAAAACTGTTTTTT. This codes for CSSSLALGPEAKKLFF.

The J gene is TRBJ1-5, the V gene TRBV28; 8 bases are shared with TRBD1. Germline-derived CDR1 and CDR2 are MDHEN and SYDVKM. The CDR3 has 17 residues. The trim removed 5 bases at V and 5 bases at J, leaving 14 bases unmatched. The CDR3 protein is CASSAAGGTGYYQPQHF. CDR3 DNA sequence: TGTGCCAGCAGTGCGGCGGGCGGGACAGGATATTATCAGCCCCAGCATTTT.

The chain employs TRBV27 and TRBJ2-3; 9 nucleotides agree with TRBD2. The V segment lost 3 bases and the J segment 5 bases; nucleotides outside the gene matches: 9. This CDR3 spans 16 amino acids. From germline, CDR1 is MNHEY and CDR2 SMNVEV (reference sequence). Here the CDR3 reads CASSFVSGRPIDTQYF. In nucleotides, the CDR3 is TGTGCCAGCAGTTTCGTTAGCGGGAGACCCATAGATACGCAGTATTTT.

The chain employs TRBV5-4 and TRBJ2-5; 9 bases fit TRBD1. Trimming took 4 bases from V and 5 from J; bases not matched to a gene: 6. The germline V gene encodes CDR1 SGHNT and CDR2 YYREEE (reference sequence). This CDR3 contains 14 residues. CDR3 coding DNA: TGTGCCAGCAGCCGGCCTGACAGGGGGGAGACCCAGTACTTC. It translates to CASSRPDRGETQYF.

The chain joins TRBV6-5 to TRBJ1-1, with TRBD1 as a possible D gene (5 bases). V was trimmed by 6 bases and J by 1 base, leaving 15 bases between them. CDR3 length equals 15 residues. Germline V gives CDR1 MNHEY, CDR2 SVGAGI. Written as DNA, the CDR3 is TGTGCCAGCAGACCCCCTGGAGGGGAGAACACTGAAGCTTTCTTT. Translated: CASRPPGGENTEAFF.

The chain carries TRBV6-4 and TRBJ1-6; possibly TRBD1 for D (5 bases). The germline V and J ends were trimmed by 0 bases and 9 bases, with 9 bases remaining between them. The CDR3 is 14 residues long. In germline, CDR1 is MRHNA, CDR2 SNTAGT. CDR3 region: CASSDSAQGSPLHF. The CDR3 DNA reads TGTGCCAGCAGTGACTCGGCCCAGGGTTCACCCCTCCACTTT.

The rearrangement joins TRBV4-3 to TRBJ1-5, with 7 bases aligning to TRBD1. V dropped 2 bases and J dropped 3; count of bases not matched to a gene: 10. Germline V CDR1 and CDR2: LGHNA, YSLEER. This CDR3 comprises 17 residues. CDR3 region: CASSQNRQGVSNQPQHF. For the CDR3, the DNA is TGCGCCAGCAGCCAAAATAGACAGGGTGTGTCCAATCAGCCCCAGCATTTT.

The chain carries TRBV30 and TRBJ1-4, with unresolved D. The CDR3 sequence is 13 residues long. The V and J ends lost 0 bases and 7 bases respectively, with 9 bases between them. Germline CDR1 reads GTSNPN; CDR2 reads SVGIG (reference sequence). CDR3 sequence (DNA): TGTGCCTGGAGTGTACTACTTGCTGAAAAACTGTTTTTT. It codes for CAWSVLLAEKLFF.

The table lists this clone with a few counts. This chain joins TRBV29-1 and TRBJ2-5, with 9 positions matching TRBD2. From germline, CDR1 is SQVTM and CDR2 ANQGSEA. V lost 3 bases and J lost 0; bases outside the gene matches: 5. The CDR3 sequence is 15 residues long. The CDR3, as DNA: TGCAGCGTTGAGGTCGCTAGCGGGGACCAAGAGACCCAGTACTTC. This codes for CSVEVASGDQETQYF.

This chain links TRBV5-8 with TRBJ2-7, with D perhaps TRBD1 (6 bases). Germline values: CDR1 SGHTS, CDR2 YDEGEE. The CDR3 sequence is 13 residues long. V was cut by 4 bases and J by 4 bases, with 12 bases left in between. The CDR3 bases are TGTGCCAGCAGCCTCTTACAGGGTTACGAGCAGTACTTC. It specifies CASSLLQGYEQYF. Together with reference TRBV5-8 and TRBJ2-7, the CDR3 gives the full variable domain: EAGVTQSPTHLIKTRGQQATLRCSPISGHTSVYWYQQALGLGLQFLLWYDEGEERNRGNFPPRFSGRQFPNYSSELNVNALELEDSALYLCASSLLQGYEQYFGPGTRLTVT.

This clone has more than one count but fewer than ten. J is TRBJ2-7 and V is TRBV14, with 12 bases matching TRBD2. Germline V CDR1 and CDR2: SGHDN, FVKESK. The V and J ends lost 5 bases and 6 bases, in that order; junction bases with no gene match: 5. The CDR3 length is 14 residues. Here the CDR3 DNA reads TGTGCCAGCAGCGGACTAGCGGGAACTGCCGAGCAGTACTTC. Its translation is CASSGLAGTAEQYF.

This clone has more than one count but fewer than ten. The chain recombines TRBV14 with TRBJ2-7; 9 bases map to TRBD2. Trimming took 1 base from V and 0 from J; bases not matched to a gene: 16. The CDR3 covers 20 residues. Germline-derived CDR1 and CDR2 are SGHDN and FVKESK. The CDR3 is CASSQGFSGTSFLSSYEQYF. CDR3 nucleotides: TGTGCCAGCAGCCAAGGGTTTTCCGGGACTAGCTTCTTGAGCTCCTACGAGCAGTACTTC.

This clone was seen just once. CDR3 nucleotide sequence: TGTGCCAGCAGCTCCTCCTCGAGAGAGACCCAGTACTTC. The encoded protein is CASSSSSRETQYF. This chain links TRBV28 with TRBJ2-5; no clear D gene. The CDR3 length is 13 residues. V shed 6 bases and J shed 4 bases, with 12 bases lying between them. CDR1 and CDR2 from the germline V gene are MDHEN and SYDVKM.

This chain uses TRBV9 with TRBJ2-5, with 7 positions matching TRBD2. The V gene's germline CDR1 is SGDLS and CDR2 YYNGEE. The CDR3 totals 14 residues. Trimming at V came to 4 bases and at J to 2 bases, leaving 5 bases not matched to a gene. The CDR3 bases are TGTGCCAGCAGCTGGGGGGGAGGTCAAGAGACCCAGTACTTC. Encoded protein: CASSWGGGQETQYF.

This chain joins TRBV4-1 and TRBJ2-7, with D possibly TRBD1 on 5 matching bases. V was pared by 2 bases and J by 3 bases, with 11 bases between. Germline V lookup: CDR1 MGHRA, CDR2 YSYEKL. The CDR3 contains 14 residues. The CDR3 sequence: CASSQTGRGYEQYF. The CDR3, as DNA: TGCGCCAGCAGCCAAACTGGAAGGGGCTACGAGCAGTACTTC.

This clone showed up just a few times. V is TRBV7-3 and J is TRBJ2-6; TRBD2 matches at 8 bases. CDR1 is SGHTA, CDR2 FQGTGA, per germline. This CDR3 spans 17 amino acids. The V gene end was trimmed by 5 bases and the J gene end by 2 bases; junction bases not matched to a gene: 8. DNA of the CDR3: TGTGCCAGCAGCCCCTCGGGGGGGCGCCCTGGGGCCAACGTCCTGACTTTC. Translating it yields CASSPSGGRPGANVLTF.

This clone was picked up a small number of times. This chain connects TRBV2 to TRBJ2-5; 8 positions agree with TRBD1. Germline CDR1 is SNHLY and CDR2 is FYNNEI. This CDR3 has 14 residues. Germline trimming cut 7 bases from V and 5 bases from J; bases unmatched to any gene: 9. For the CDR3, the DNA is TGTGCCAGCAATGGACAGGGCATTGAGGAGACCCAGTACTTC. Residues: CASNGQGIEETQYF.